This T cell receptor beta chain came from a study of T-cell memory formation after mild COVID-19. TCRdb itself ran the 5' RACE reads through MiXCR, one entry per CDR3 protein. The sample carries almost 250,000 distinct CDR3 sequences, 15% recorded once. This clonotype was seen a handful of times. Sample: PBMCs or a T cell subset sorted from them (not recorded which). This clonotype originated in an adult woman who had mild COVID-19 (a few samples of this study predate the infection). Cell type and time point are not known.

CDR3 DNA: TGTGCCAGCAGTTTGAGGAGCCAACCAGTCAATGAGCAGTTCTTC. Its protein is CASSLRSQPVNEQFF. V usage is TRBV12-3 or TRBV12-4 and J usage is TRBJ2-1; D is undetermined. The CDR3 totals 15 residues. Between the trimmed V and J ends, which lost 3 bases and 6 bases, there was a span of 15 bases.